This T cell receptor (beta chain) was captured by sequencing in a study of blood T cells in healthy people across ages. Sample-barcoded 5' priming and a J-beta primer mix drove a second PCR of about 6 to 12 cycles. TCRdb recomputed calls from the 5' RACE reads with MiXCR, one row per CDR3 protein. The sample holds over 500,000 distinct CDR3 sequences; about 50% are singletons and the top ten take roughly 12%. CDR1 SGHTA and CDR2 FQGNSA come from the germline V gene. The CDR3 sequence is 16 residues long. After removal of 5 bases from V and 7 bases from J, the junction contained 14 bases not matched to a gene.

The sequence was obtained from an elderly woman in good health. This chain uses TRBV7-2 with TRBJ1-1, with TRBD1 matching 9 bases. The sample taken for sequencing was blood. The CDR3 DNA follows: TGTGCCAGCAGCCCGCGTCTCGGACAGGGGTTGGGTGAAGCTTTCTTT. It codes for CASSPRLGQGLGEAFF.